These T cell receptor beta chains were read from a single sample in a study of blood T cell repertoires in COVID-19. The repertoire was sequenced with immunoSEQ multiplex PCR; TCRdb's copy has only in-frame clones and lacks some. The table lists 250,000 or so clones, over 80% of them singletons, with under 4.5% in the top ten. The sequenced sample consisted of PBMCs or T cells enriched from blood (not recorded which). These receptors were collected from a woman in her twenties or thirties who had been exposed to COVID-19. The CDR3 runs from the conserved cysteine through the conserved F or W. Fields, in order: J gene, V gene, clone size, D gene, CDR3 length, CDR3 protein, CDR3 DNA. A D gene is named only where the DNA matches it firmly. Clone size appears in some rows only: once, few, many, or a class for an expanded clone.

TRBJ1-3	TRBV13	-	-	13	CASSSGQGNTIYF	TGTGCCAGCAGCTCGGGACAAGGAAACACCATATATTTT
TRBJ1-2	TRBV12-5	-	-	12	CASGLGALGYTF	TGTGCTAGTGGTTTGGGGGCCCTGGGCTACACCTTC
TRBJ1-6	TRBV30	-	TRBD1	17	CAWSVDRAYSYNSPLHF	TGTGCCTGGAGTGTTGACAGGGCCTACTCCTATAATTCACCCCTCCACTTT
TRBJ2-7	TRBV12-5	-	TRBD2	14	CASGLAGGITEQYF	TGTGCTAGTGGTTTAGCGGGAGGAATCACCGAGCAGTACTTC
TRBJ2-7	TRBV30	-	TRBD1	13	CAWSTAGGYEQYF	TGTGCCTGGAGTACCGCAGGGGGCTACGAGCAGTACTTC
TRBJ2-1	TRBV5-1	-	TRBD2	12	CASSPTSDRWFF	TGCGCCAGCAGCCCCACTAGCGATCGTTGGTTCTTC
TRBJ2-1	TRBV5-1	few	-	14	CASSAQGSYNEQFF	TGCGCCAGCAGCGCTCAGGGGTCCTACAATGAGCAGTTCTTC
TRBJ1-2	TRBV4-2	-	-	14	CASSQEEGIGGYTF	TGTGCCAGCAGCCAAGAGGAGGGGATCGGGGGCTACACCTTC
TRBJ2-3	TRBV13	-	TRBD2	16	CASSLGLAGMVDTQYF	TGTGCCAGCAGCCTCGGACTAGCGGGAATGGTAGATACGCAGTATTTT
TRBJ2-5	TRBV7-9	-	-	15	CASSLLRMTEETQYF	TGTGCCAGCAGCTTACTGCGGATGACCGAAGAGACCCAGTACTTC
TRBJ2-3	TRBV27	once	TRBD2	22	CASSLSGFRRTSGRAGVDTQYF	TGTGCCAGCAGTTTATCGGGCTTTAGGAGGACTAGCGGGAGGGCCGGGGTAGATACGCAGTATTTT
TRBJ2-2	TRBV9	-	TRBD2	16	CASSPQAGGGTGELFF	TGTGCCAGCAGCCCCCAGGCGGGAGGGGGCACCGGGGAGCTGTTTTTT
TRBJ2-2	TRBV10-1	-	TRBD2	15	CASSPGTSLPGELFF	TGCGCCAGCAGCCCTGGGACTAGCCTACCCGGGGAGCTGTTTTTT
TRBJ1-2	TRBV5-1	-	TRBD1	14	CASSTGQGSEFYTF	TGCGCCAGCAGCACGGGACAGGGGAGTGAGTTCTACACCTTC
TRBJ2-5	TRBV28	-	-	13	CASSLQDTETQYF	TGTGCCAGCAGTCTACAGGATACGGAGACCCAGTACTTC
TRBJ2-1	TRBV5-4	-	-	14	CASSLGGRENEQFF	TGTGCCAGCAGCTTGGGTGGCAGGGAAAATGAGCAGTTCTTC
TRBJ2-1	TRBV10-1	-	TRBD2	19	CASSDRGLAGKRSYNEQFF	TGCGCCAGCAGTGACCGCGGACTAGCGGGTAAACGTTCCTACAATGAGCAGTTCTTC
TRBJ2-3	TRBV30	-	TRBD1	15	CAWSVPGQGKDTQYF	TGTGCCTGGAGTGTACCGGGACAGGGAAAAGATACGCAGTATTTT
TRBJ1-1	TRBV20-1	-	TRBD1	10	CSASRGQAFF	TGCAGTGCTAGTAGGGGGCAGGCTTTCTTT
TRBJ1-1	TRBV11-2	once	-	12	CASSLNSAEAFF	TGTGCCAGCAGCTTAAATTCCGCTGAAGCTTTCTTT
TRBJ2-2	TRBV19	-	TRBD2	16	CASSTWTSGNTGELFF	TGTGCCAGTAGTACTTGGACTAGCGGGAACACCGGGGAGCTGTTTTTT
TRBJ1-3	TRBV30	-	TRBD1	15	CAWSQTGLSGNTIYF	TGTGCCTGGAGCCAGACAGGGCTCTCTGGAAACACCATATATTTT
TRBJ1-1	TRBV19	-	-	15	CASSGWGHPNTEAFF	TGTGCCAGTAGTGGGTGGGGACACCCTAACACTGAAGCTTTCTTT
TRBJ2-7	TRBV5-1	once	-	14	CASSLELFTYEQYF	TGCGCCAGCAGCTTAGAGTTATTTACCTACGAGCAGTACTTC
TRBJ1-2	TRBV6-1	once	-	13	CASSEDRVYGYTF	TGTGCCAGCAGCGAAGACAGAGTCTATGGCTACACCTTC
TRBJ2-3	TRBV24-1	-	-	15	CATSARDSGRDTQYF	TGTGCCACCAGTGCCAGGGACTCAGGAAGGGATACGCAGTATTTT
TRBJ1-4	TRBV5-5	-	TRBD1	15	CASSDQGQRNEKLFF	TGTGCCAGCAGCGACCAGGGACAGAGAAATGAAAAACTGTTTTTT
TRBJ2-7	TRBV6-5	once	-	13	CASTEEKTYEQYF	TGTGCCAGCACGGAGGAAAAAACCTACGAGCAGTACTTC
TRBJ2-6	TRBV6-5	-	-	12	CASREGANVLTF	TGTGCCAGCAGAGAGGGGGCCAACGTCCTGACTTTC
TRBJ2-5	TRBV5-4	-	TRBD1	15	CASSLERGRRETQYF	TGTGCCAGCAGCTTGGAAAGGGGGCGCCGGGAGACCCAGTACTTC
TRBJ2-5	TRBV11-3	-	TRBD1	17	CASSLAMRTGGIETQYF	TGTGCCAGCAGCTTAGCAATGAGGACAGGGGGTATCGAGACCCAGTACTTC
TRBJ2-5	TRBV28	-	-	10	CASSRETQYF	TGTGCCAGCAGCAGAGAGACCCAGTACTTC
TRBJ1-5	TRBV5-1	-	TRBD1	16	CASSEGTGLTNQPQHF	TGCGCCAGCAGCGAGGGGACAGGGTTAACAAATCAGCCCCAGCATTTT
TRBJ2-7	TRBV19	-	TRBD2	15	CASSIGLAGGAEQYF	TGTGCCAGTAGTATAGGCCTAGCGGGAGGGGCCGAGCAGTACTTC
TRBJ1-1	TRBV30	-	TRBD1	14	CAWSAGTGWTEAFF	TGTGCCTGGAGTGCCGGGACAGGGTGGACTGAAGCTTTCTTT
TRBJ2-1	TRBV24-1	-	-	14	CATSDTWGDNEQFF	TGTGCCACCAGTGATACTTGGGGGGACAATGAGCAGTTCTTC
TRBJ2-2	TRBV7-2	once	-	16	CASSTRTVPNTGELFF	TGTGCCAGCAGCACACGGACAGTTCCGAACACCGGGGAGCTGTTTTTT
TRBJ2-6	TRBV19	-	TRBD1	18	CASSPTLTGGDGANVLTF	TGTGCCAGTAGTCCCACCCTTACAGGGGGCGACGGGGCCAACGTCCTGACTTTC
TRBJ2-3	TRBV7-2	once	TRBD2	13	CASSLSGRDTQYF	TGTGCCAGCAGCCTTAGCGGGAGGGATACGCAGTATTTT
TRBJ2-3	TRBV11-2	-	TRBD2	16	CASSPVAGGPTDTQYF	TGTGCCAGCAGCCCTGTAGCGGGAGGACCCACAGATACGCAGTATTTT